The entry that follows covers one TCR beta chain sequence. The antigen remains undetermined. This entry is derived from a study of beta chain features in type 1 diabetes. The CDR3 covers 15 residues. The V gene end was trimmed by 7 bases and the J gene end by 4 bases; junction bases not matched to a gene: 11. Germline-derived CDR1 and CDR2 are MNHEY and SMNVEV (reference sequence). Every bit of the isolated RNA underwent reverse transcription, so sequencing read expressed TCRB transcripts. The data were produced by immunoSEQ multiplex PCR, yet TCRdb's version contains in-frame clones alone and is incomplete. The repertoire includes some 640,000 clones, roughly an eighth of them detected once, and around 0.04% sits in the top ten. Study findings and constraints: Type 1 diabetes patients had TCRB CDR3s that were shorter (moderately but significantly so) in all four CD4+ subsets.

The chain joins TRBV27 to TRBJ2-7, with TRBD1 matching over 9 bases. The source is a man aged 18 to 29 with type 1 diabetes. The sample consisted of naive CD4+ T cells from blood. The CDR3 region is CASTHLGDRGYEQYF. The CDR3 DNA reads TGTGCCAGCACCCATTTGGGCGACAGGGGGTACGAGCAGTACTTC.